The clone carrying this T cell receptor (beta chain) came up a few times. Profiled with immunoSEQ multiplex PCR; TCRdb holds only in-frame clones, not every one. The table has around 50,000 clones, about nine tenths seen once. The sample belongs to a study of OX40 agonist ivuxolimab in advanced cancers. The CDR3 length is 13 residues. The germline CDR1 and CDR2 sequences are GTSNPN and SVGIG (reference sequence). The ends lost 8 bases at V and 0 bases at J; junction bases unmatched: 4. Sequences were derived from CD4+ or CD8+ T cells sorted from blood, sampled in a trial of the OX40 agonist ivuxolimab. V is TRBV30 and J is TRBJ1-1; 9 nucleotides match TRBD1. This sequence was found in an adult with an advanced solid tumor such as melanoma, head and neck, liver or kidney cancer. For the CDR3, the DNA is TGTGCCGGAAGGACAGGGGTGAACACTGAAGCTTTCTTT. This encodes CAGRTGVNTEAFF.